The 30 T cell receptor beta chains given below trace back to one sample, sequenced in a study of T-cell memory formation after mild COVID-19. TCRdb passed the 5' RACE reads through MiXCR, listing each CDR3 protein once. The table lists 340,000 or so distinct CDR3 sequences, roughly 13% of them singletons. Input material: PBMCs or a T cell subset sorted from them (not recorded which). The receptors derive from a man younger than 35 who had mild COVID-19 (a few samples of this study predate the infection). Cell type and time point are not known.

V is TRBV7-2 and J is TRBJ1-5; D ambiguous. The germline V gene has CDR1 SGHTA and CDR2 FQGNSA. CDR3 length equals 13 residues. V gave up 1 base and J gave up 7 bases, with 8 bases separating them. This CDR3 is CASSLVVGQPQHF. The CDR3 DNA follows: TGTGCCAGCAGCTTAGTGGTGGGCCAGCCCCAGCATTTT.

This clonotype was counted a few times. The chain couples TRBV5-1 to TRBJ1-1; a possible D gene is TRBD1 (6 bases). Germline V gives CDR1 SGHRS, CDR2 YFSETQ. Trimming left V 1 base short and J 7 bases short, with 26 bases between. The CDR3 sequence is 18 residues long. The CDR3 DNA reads TGCGCCAGCAGCTTGATATCCCCCCTCTCGGACAGCCTATATGAAGCTTTCTTT. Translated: CASSLISPLSDSLYEAFF.

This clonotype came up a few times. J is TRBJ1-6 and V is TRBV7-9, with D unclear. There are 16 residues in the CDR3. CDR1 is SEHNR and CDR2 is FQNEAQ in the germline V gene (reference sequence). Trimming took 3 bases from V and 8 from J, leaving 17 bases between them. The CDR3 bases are TGTGCCAGCAGCTTTGTGCGGTCAGTAGGGTATTCACCCCTCCACTTT. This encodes CASSFVRSVGYSPLHF.

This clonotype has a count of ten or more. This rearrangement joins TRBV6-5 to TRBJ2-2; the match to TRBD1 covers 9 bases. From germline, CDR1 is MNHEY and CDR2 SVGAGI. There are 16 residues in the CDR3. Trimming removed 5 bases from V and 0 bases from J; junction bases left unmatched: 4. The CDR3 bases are TGTGCCAGCAGTCGCGACAGGGGGACGAACACCGGGGAGCTGTTTTTT. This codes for CASSRDRGTNTGELFF.

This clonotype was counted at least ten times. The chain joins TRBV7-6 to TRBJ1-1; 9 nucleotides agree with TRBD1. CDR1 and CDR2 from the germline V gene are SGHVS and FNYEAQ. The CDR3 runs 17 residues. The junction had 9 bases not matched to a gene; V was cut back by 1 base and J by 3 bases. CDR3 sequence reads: CASSLDDRGKGYTEAFF. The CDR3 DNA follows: TGTGCCAGCAGCTTAGATGACAGGGGGAAAGGGTACACTGAAGCTTTCTTT.

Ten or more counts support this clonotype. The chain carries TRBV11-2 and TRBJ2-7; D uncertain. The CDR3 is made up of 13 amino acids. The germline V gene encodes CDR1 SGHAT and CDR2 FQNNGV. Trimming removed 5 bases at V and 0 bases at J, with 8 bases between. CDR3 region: CASSLPGSYEQYF. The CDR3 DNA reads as TGTGCCAGCAGCCTACCGGGCTCCTACGAGCAGTACTTC.

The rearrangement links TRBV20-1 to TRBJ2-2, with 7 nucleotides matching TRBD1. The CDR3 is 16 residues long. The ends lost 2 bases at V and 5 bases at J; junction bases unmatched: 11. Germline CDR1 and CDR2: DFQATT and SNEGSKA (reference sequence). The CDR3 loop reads CSARSTDRDETGELFF. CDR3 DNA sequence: TGCAGTGCTAGATCAACCGACAGGGATGAGACCGGGGAGCTGTTTTTT.

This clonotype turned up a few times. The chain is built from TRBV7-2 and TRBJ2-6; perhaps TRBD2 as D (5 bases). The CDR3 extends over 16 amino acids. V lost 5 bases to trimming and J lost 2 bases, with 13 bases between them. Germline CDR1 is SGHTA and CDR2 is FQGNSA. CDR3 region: CASSPGRRTGANVLTF. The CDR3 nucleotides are TGTGCCAGCAGCCCAGGTCGGAGGACTGGGGCCAACGTCCTGACTTTC. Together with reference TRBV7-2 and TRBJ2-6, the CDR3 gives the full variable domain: GAGVSQSPSNKVTEKGKDVELRCDPISGHTALYWYRQSLGQGLEFLIYFQGNSAPDKSGLPSDRFSAERTGGSVSTLTIQRTQQEDSAVYLCASSPGRRTGANVLTFGAGSRLTVL.

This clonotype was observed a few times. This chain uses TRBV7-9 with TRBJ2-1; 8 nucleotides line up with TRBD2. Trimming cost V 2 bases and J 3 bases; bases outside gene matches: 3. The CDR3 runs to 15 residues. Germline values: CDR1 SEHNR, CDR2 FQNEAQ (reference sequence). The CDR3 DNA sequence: TGTGCCAGCAGCTTACGGACTAGCCACTACAATGAGCAGTTCTTC. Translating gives CASSLRTSHYNEQFF.

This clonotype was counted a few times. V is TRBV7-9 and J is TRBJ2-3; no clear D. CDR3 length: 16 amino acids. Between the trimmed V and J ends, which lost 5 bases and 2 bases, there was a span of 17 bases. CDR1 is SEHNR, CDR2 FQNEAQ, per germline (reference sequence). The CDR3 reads CASSPSPQSTTDTQYF. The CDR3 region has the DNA TGTGCCAGCAGCCCATCTCCGCAGAGTACCACAGATACGCAGTATTTT.

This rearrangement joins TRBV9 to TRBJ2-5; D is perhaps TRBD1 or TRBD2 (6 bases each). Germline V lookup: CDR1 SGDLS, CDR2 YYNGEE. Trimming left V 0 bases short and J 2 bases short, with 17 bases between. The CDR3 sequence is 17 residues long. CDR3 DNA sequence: TGTGCCAGCAGCGTAGGGGGGGCGGGATTAGGACAAGAGACCCAGTACTTC. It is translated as CASSVGGAGLGQETQYF.

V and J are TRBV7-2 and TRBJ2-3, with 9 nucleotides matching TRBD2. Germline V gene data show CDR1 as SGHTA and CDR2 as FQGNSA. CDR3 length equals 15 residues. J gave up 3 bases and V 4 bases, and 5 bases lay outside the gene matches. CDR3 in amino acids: CASSSLAGVTDTQYF. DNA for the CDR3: TGTGCCAGCAGCTCCTTAGCGGGGGTGACAGATACGCAGTATTTT.

CDR3 nucleotide sequence: TGCAGCGTTGTCGGGGGGGGGCGTGATACGCAGTATTTT. This encodes CSVVGGGRDTQYF. J is TRBJ2-3 and V is TRBV29-1; 8 bases are shared with TRBD2. With 4 bases clipped from V and 6 bases from J, the junction kept 6 bases outside the gene matches. The CDR3 totals 13 residues. CDR1 and CDR2 (germline): SQVTM, ANQGSEA.

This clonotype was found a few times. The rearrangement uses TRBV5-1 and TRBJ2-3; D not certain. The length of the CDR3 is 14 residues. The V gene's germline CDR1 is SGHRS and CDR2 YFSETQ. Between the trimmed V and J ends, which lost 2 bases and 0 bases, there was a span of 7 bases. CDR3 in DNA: TGCGCCAGCAGCTTCGGAGAGAGCACAGATACGCAGTATTTT. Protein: CASSFGESTDTQYF.

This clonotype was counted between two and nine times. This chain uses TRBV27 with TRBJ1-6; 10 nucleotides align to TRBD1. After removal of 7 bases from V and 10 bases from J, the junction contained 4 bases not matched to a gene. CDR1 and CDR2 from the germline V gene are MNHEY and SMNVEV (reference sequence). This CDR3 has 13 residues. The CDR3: CASTRDRGSPLHF. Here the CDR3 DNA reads TGTGCCAGCACCCGGGACAGGGGATCACCCCTCCACTTT.

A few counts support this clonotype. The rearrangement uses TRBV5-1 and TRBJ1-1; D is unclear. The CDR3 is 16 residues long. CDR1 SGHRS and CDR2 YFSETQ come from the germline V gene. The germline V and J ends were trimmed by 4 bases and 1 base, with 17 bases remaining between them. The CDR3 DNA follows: TGCGCCAGCAGCCCGGAGCCGACTAGGGAGAACACTGAAGCTTTCTTT. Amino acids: CASSPEPTRENTEAFF. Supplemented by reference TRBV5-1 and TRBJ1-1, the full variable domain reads KAGVTQTPRYLIKTRGQQVTLSCSPISGHRSVSWYQQTPGQGLQFLFEYFSETQRNKGNFPGRFSGRQFSNSRSEMNVSTLELGDSALYLCASSPEPTRENTEAFFGQGTRLTVV.

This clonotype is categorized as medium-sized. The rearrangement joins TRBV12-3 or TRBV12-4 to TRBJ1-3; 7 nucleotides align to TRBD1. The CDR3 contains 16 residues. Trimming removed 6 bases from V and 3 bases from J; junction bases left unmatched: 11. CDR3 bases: TGTGCCAGCAGGGGATTTAGACAGGGTGGTGGAAACACCATATATTTT. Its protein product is CASRGFRQGGGNTIYF.

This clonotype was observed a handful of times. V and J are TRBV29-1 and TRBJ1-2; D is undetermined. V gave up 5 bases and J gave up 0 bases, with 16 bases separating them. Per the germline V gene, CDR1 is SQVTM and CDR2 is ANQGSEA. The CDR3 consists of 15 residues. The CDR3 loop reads CSVCEALIPNYGYTF. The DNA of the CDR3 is TGCAGCGTTTGCGAGGCGCTTATTCCTAACTATGGCTACACCTTC.

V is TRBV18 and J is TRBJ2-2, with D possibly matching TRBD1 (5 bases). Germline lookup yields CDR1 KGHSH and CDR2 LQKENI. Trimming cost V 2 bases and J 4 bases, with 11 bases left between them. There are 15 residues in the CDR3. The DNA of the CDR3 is TGTGCCAGCTCACCAGACGTGACAGTCACCGGGGAGCTGTTTTTT. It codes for CASSPDVTVTGELFF. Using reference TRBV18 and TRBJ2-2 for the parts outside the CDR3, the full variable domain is NAGVMQNPRHLVRRRGQEARLRCSPMKGHSHVYWYRQLPEEGLKFMVYLQKENIIDESGMPKERFSAEFPKEGPSILRIQQVVRGDSAAYFCASSPDVTVTGELFFGEGSRLTVL.

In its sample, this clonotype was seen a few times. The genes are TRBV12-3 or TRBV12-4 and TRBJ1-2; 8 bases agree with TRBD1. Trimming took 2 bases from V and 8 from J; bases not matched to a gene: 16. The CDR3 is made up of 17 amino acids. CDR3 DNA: TGTGCCAGCAGTTTACCCGGACAGGGAGAAAGCCTGCGGGGCTACACCTTC. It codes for CASSLPGQGESLRGYTF.

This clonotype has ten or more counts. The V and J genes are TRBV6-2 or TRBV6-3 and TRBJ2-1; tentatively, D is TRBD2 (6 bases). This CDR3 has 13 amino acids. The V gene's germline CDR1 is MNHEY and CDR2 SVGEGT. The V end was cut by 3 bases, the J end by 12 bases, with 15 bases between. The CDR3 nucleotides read TGTGCCAGCAGTTATTTTGGTTGGCGGGGGCAGTTCTTC. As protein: CASSYFGWRGQFF.

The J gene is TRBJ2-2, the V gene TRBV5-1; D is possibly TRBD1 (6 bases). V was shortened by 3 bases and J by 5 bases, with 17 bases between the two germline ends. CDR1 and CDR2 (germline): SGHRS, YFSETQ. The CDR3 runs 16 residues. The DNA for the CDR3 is TGCGCCAGCAGCTCGAAACAGGGCCCGAGGACCGGGGAGCTGTTTTTT. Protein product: CASSSKQGPRTGELFF.

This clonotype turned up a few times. CDR3 nucleotide sequence: TGTGCCAGCAGCTTAGTCGCAGGGGTGAACACTGAAGCTTTCTTT. Its protein product is CASSLVAGVNTEAFF. The chain is built from TRBV7-9 and TRBJ1-1, with D tentatively TRBD1 (6 bases). The ends were cut back, 1 base at V and 0 bases at J, with 9 bases in the middle. CDR3 length: 15 amino acids. The germline CDR1 and CDR2 sequences are SEHNR and FQNEAQ (reference sequence).

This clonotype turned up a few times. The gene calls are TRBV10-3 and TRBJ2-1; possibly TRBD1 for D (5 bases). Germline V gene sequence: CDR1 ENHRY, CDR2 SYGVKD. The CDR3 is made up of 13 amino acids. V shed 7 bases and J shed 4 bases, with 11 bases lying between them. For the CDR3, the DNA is TGTGCCATCACCCAGGGAAGGTACAATGAGCAGTTCTTC. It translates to CAITQGRYNEQFF.

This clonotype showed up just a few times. The CDR3: CASSRSGRTYEQYF. The CDR3 DNA sequence: TGTGCCAGCAGTCGGAGCGGGAGAACCTACGAGCAGTACTTC. V is TRBV6-2 or TRBV6-3 and J is TRBJ2-7; 8 nucleotides match TRBD2. V shed 5 bases and J 2 bases; nucleotides not matched to a gene: 5. This CDR3 contains 14 residues. Germline CDR1 and CDR2: MNHEY and SVGEGT.

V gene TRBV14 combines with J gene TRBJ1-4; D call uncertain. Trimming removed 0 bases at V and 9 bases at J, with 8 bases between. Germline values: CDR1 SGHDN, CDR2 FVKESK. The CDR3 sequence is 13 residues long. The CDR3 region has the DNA TGTGCCAGCAGCCAAGATCGCGTCAAAAAACTGTTTTTT. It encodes CASSQDRVKKLFF.

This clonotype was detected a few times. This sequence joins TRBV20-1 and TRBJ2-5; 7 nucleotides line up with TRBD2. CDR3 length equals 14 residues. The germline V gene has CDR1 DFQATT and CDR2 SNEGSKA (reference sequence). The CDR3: CRAQGAGIQETQYF. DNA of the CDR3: TGCAGAGCCCAGGGAGCGGGGATCCAAGAGACCCAGTACTTC.

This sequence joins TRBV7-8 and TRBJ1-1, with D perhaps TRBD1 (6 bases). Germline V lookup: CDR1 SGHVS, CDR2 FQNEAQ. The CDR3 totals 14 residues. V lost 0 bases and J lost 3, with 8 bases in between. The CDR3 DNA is TGTGCCAGCAGCTTAGCTCGGGGGCACACTGAAGCTTTCTTT. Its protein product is CASSLARGHTEAFF. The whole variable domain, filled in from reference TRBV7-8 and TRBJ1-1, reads GAGVSQSPRYKVAKRGQDVALRCDPISGHVSLFWYQQALGQGPEFLTYFQNEAQLDKSGLPSDRFFAERPEGSVSTLKIQRTQQEDSAVYLCASSLARGHTEAFFGQGTRLTVV.

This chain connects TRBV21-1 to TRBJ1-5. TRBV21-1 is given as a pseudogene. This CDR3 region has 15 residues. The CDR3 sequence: CASRGVLHTDQPQHF. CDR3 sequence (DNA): TGTGCCAGCAGGGGGGTGTTGCACACCGATCAGCCCCAGCATTTT.

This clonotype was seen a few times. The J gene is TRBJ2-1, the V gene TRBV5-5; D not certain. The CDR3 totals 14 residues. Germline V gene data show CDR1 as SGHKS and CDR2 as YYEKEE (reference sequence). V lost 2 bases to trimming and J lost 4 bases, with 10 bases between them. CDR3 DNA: TGTGCCAGCAGCTTCGTCAACATATACAATGAGCAGTTCTTC. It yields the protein CASSFVNIYNEQFF.